These 12 T cell receptor beta chains were all obtained from the same sample, sequenced in a study of CD8+CD57+ T cells in acquired aplastic anemia (dated by TCRdb to 2016 to 2019). Flow cytometry had shown CD8+CD57+ cell expansion in the patients selected for sequencing. Sequencing took place on an Illumina HiSeq 2000. Genomic DNA was used as template for profiling of TCR beta VDJ combinations and CDR3 sequences. TCRdb reprocessed the public reads (quality trimming at Q25 with fastp, clone calling with MiXCR) and kept in-frame beta chains. When rows share a CDR3 protein, they turn into one entry using the most common DNA and genes. The sample profile shows under 200,000 distinct CDR3 sequences; 40% to 50% of them were found once. The biggest ten clones account for about 30% of the sample. Sequenced input: sorted CD4+, CD8+, or CD8+CD57+ T cells (not recorded which) from PBMCs. The receptors were gathered from a human donor with aplastic anemia.

This clonotype came up many times. This rearrangement joins TRBV11-1 to TRBJ2-7, with D possibly called TRBD1 or TRBD2 (5 bases each). V lost 2 bases to trimming and J lost 4 bases, with 12 bases between them. The CDR3 is made up of 14 amino acids. Germline CDR1 SGHAT, CDR2 FQDESV (reference sequence). The CDR3 region has the DNA TGTGCCAGCAGCTTATTCGGGACGGGGTACGAGCAGTACTTC. Protein sequence: CASSLFGTGYEQYF.

This clonotype was detected a few times. V is TRBV11-2 and J is TRBJ1-1; D may be TRBD1 (5 bases). This CDR3 contains 16 residues. With 5 bases removed from V and 4 bases from J, the gap between germline ends came to 20 bases. In germline, CDR1 is SGHAT, CDR2 FQNNGV. The CDR3 here is CASSPPGARAATEAFF. In DNA form, the CDR3 reads TGTGCCAGCAGCCCGCCTGGGGCCAGGGCGGCCACTGAAGCTTTCTTT.

The chain employs TRBV5-1 and TRBJ1-1, with D possibly matching TRBD1 (5 bases). Germline V gene lookup returns CDR1 SGHRS and CDR2 YFSETQ. V lost 0 bases and J lost 10, with 16 bases in between. The CDR3 covers 14 residues. This CDR3 is CASSLGVQGDRAFF. The CDR3 region has the DNA TGCGCCAGCAGCTTGGGGGTTCAGGGAGATAGAGCTTTCTTT.

This clonotype was picked up many times. J is TRBJ1-2 and V is TRBV5-1, with D possibly matching TRBD1 (5 bases). The ends were cut back, 2 bases at V and 3 bases at J, with 11 bases in the middle. Germline V gene sequence: CDR1 SGHRS, CDR2 YFSETQ. This CDR3 is built from 14 residues. The CDR3 reads CASSFGTFDYGYTF. The DNA of the CDR3 is TGCGCCAGCAGCTTCGGGACGTTTGACTATGGCTACACCTTC.

This chain connects TRBV7-2 to TRBJ2-5; D gene uncertain. The CDR3 spans 11 residues. Trimming stripped 7 bases from V and 5 bases from J, with 8 bases between. Looked up from germline, CDR1 is SGHTA and CDR2 is FQGNSA. CDR3 in DNA: TGTGCCAGCAAGTCTTGGGAGACCCAGTACTTC. Its protein is CASKSWETQYF.

The chain combines TRBV5-4 with TRBJ1-2; D unresolved. The CDR3 runs to 13 residues. The ends were cut back, 1 base at V and 2 bases at J, with 6 bases in the middle. Germline CDR1 SGHNT, CDR2 YYREEE (reference sequence). CDR3: CASSLRANYGYTF. The CDR3, as DNA: TGTGCCAGCAGCTTGAGGGCCAACTATGGCTACACCTTC.

The rearrangement links TRBV7-2 to TRBJ2-6; D ambiguous. The germline gives CDR1 SGHTA, CDR2 FQGNSA. The V end was cut by 4 bases, the J end by 15 bases, with 1 base between. The CDR3 length is 8 residues. The DNA of the CDR3 is TGTGCCAGCAGCTACCTGACTTTC. This codes for CASSYLTF. The full variable domain, its missing parts supplied by reference TRBV7-2 and TRBJ2-6, is GAGVSQSPSNKVTEKGKDVELRCDPISGHTALYWYRQSLGQGLEFLIYFQGNSAPDKSGLPSDRFSAERTGGSVSTLTIQRTQQEDSAVYLCASSYLTFGAGSRLTVL.

This CDR3 reads CASSPRGQPQHF. The CDR3, as DNA: TGTGCCAGCTCACCTCGCGGACAGCCCCAGCATTTT. The chain combines TRBV25-1 with TRBJ1-5; D is uncertain. The V and J ends lost 8 bases and 7 bases respectively, with 12 bases between them. The germline V gene encodes CDR1 MGHDK and CDR2 SYGVNS. The CDR3 is 12 residues long.

The chain has TRBV2 and TRBJ2-5; D ambiguous. The CDR3 consists of 12 residues. The V gene lost 4 bases and the J gene lost 2 bases, with 5 bases spanning the gap. Germline V lookup: CDR1 SNHLY, CDR2 FYNNEI. Here the CDR3 reads CASSALQETQYF. The CDR3 region has the DNA TGTGCCAGCAGTGCCTTACAAGAGACCCAGTACTTC.

CDR3 coding DNA: TGCGCCAGCAGCTTGGGGACAGCCAAAGAGACCCAGTACTTC. It translates to CASSLGTAKETQYF. The rearrangement links TRBV5-1 to TRBJ2-5, with D possibly matching TRBD1 (6 bases). CDR1 is SGHRS, CDR2 YFSETQ, per germline. The CDR3 runs 14 residues. V was cut by 0 bases and J by 3 bases, with 9 bases left in between.

J is TRBJ1-5 and V is TRBV7-9; TRBD1 aligns across 7 bases. The CDR3 sequence is 15 residues long. J was trimmed by 4 bases and V by 1 base; bases with no gene match: 4. Germline CDR1 SEHNR, CDR2 FQNEAQ (reference sequence). Here the CDR3 reads CASSLGGGLNQPQHF. CDR3 DNA sequence: TGTGCCAGCAGCTTAGGAGGGGGCCTGAATCAGCCCCAGCATTTT.

This clonotype showed up many times. CDR3 amino acids: CAISESLSRGYTF. CDR3 in DNA: TGTGCCATCAGTGAGTCCCTAAGTAGGGGCTACACCTTC. The chain couples TRBV10-3 to TRBJ1-2; D uncertain. CDR3 length: 13 amino acids. Trimming took off 0 bases at V and 8 bases at J, with 10 bases between the two ends. Germline V gene lookup returns CDR1 ENHRY and CDR2 SYGVKD.